This T cell receptor beta chain was sequenced for a study of graft-versus-host responses after intestinal transplantation (dated by TCRdb to the early 2020s). About the investigation overall: The transplants that recipients received were multivisceral, liver-intestinal, or isolated intestinal. Anti-thymocyte globulin induction was given to all recipients, followed by maintenance tacrolimus and steroids for two to four years. After intestinal transplantation, graft-versus-host and host-versus-graft alloreactive T cell clones in the graft, circulation and bone marrow were tracked using bulk TCR-beta CDR3 sequencing. To identify alloreactive clones, pre-transplant mixed lymphocyte reaction products were sequenced and compared with unstimulated pre-transplant donor and recipient T cells. The cohort enrolled 24 intestinal transplant recipients, one of whom was a retransplant, and a few patients without pretransplant specimens were excluded. A peak of at least 4% donor T cells among recipient peripheral blood mononuclear cells was the definition used for donor T cell macrochimerism. Samples from a few later patients were sequenced in-house on an Illumina MiSeq with MiXCR processing rather than by the commercial service. Paper-wide results and their limitations: The conclusions were limited by the relatively low number and heterogeneity of the intestinal transplant patients. Early after transplant, declines in HvG clones were associated with peak levels of circulating GvH clones. Patients with donor T cell macrochimerism had high GvH to HvG T cell clonal ratios in their allografts. GvH clones were detected in recipient bone marrow, and some of these GvH clones were observed earlier in ileal mucosa or blood, consistent with an intestinal mucosal origin.

Library method: the immunoSEQ multiplex PCR assay. In most patients, genomic DNA was isolated using the Qiagen DNeasy Blood and Tissue Kit and sent frozen to Adaptive Biotechnologies for TCR sequencing. Adaptive Biotechnologies carried out high-throughput TCR-beta CDR3 sequencing of genomic DNA for most patients. Concerning the study's data processing: Adaptive's ImmunoSEQ software was the source of the TCR sequencing data for roughly 19 patients, while a few other patients were processed with MiXCR and VDJtools. To correct CD4 versus CD8 sorting errors, sequences present in both subsets at a frequency ratio below 5:1 were removed. Because the origin of CDR3 nucleotide sequences shared between donor and recipient could not be assigned, those sequences were removed. Alloreactive clones required at least 2-fold expansion over unstimulated cells and minimum CFSE-low frequency of 0.002% (template counts) or 0.001% (read counts). A clone was considered mappable if detected in the sequenced pre-transplant spleen, lymph node, or MLR CFSE-low populations of the donor or recipient. Cumulative frequency of alloreactive clones was calculated as a percentage of all sequences weighted by copy number. Here the immuneACCESS table is served through TCRdb, limited to in-frame sequences with V and J called. Missing clones are a known gap in these copies; in checked studies unresolved V genes cover under half, and the rest lacks a known reason. V and J calls and clone size come straight from that table; D and trimming were deduced from the DNA. Within this sample are tens of thousands of clones, with about 87% of them counted one time only. Clones ranked in the top ten supply 0.39% of the sample.

Worth noting for this clone: The specificity of this receptor is unknown. Base qualities are not provided; no much larger clone lies one nucleotide away.

CDR1 and CDR2, per the germline V gene (reference sequence), are SEHNR and FQNEAQ. The CDR3, from cysteine to phenylalanine, totals 16 residues. Only the CDR3 part of the read is kept: 48 bases, read in frame from the first base. Relative to germline, V is missing 5 bases and J is missing 2 bases, with 7 bases of the junction outside any gene match. Interpreted using the paper, the time point label stands for: cells obtained before transplantation from donor or recipient. CD3+CD4+ and CD3+CD8+ populations were FACS-sorted from unstimulated pre-transplant donor and recipient cells taken from spleen or lymph nodes.

The clonotype originates from a human donor who was the organ donor for an intestinal transplant. This specimen consisted of unstimulated CD4+ T cells sorted from spleen or lymph node cells, obtained before transplant. The sequence links TRBV7-9 to TRBJ2-3; 10 bases in the junction line up with TRBD2. The CDR3 reads as follows: CASSPGLADNTDTQYF. At the DNA level, the sequence is TGTGCCAGCAGCCCCGGACTAGCGGATAACACAGATACGCAGTATTTT.